The 10 T cell receptor beta chains below were found in one sample sequenced in a study of blood T cell repertoires in COVID-19. Clones were read by immunoSEQ multiplex PCR, and TCRdb kept only the in-frame ones, dropping some. This table holds 130,000 or so clones, more than 75% found once. Input material: peripheral blood. The receptors were gathered from a man between 60 and 75 years old with acute or convalescent COVID-19.

The chain is built from TRBV4-2 and TRBJ1-2, with 7 nucleotides matching TRBD1. CDR1 is LGHNA, CDR2 YNFKEQ, per germline. V shed 3 bases, J shed 3 bases, and the junction held 4 bases outside the gene matches. The CDR3 runs 14 residues. The CDR3 spells CASSQPQGHYGYTF. The CDR3 nucleotides read TGTGCCAGCAGCCAGCCACAGGGGCACTATGGCTACACCTTC.

The rearrangement uses TRBV28 and TRBJ2-7; the match to TRBD1 covers 10 bases. The CDR3 covers 13 residues. The germline gives CDR1 MDHEN, CDR2 SYDVKM. The CDR3 reads CASSSRQGANFLV. The DNA for the CDR3 is TGTGCCAGCAGTTCCCGACAGGGGGCGAACTTCCTGGTC.

The chain is built from TRBV27 and TRBJ1-5; no definite D call. The CDR3 extends over 14 amino acids. Germline V lookup: CDR1 MNHEY, CDR2 SMNVEV (reference sequence). The V gene lost 3 bases and the J gene lost 7 bases, with 13 bases spanning the gap. Here the CDR3 DNA reads TGTGCCAGCAGTTTCAGCAGTAGCTTACAGCCCCAGCATTTT. Its translation: CASSFSSSLQPQHF.

This clone was counted a few times. The chain has TRBV2 and TRBJ1-6; D is ambiguous. Trimming removed 3 bases at V and 7 bases at J, with 10 bases between. The germline V gene has CDR1 SNHLY and CDR2 FYNNEI. CDR3 length equals 14 residues. CDR3 DNA sequence: TGTGCCAGCAGTGATGGAGCAGCGAATTCACCCCTCCACTTT. It translates to CASSDGAANSPLHF.

This chain uses TRBV19 with TRBJ1-5; D may be TRBD1 (5 bases). In germline, CDR1 is LNHDA, CDR2 SQIVND (reference sequence). Trimming took 3 bases from V and 2 from J, leaving 14 bases between them. The length of the CDR3 is 16 residues. CDR3 DNA: TGTGCCAGTAGTATTGAAAGGGGCAGGGGCAATCAGCCCCAGCATTTT. As protein: CASSIERGRGNQPQHF.

This clone has a handful of counts. The chain combines TRBV19 with TRBJ1-6; 8 nucleotides agree with TRBD1. Unmatched junction bases numbered 8, after V lost 8 bases and J lost 5 bases. This CDR3 region has 15 residues. CDR1 and CDR2 (germline): LNHDA, SQIVND (reference sequence). The CDR3 sequence: CASGQGGANNSPLHF. Written as DNA, the CDR3 is TGTGCCAGTGGACAGGGTGGAGCGAATAATTCACCCCTCCACTTT.

The chain is built from TRBV28 and TRBJ2-5, with 7 bases fitting TRBD1. The CDR3 is 15 amino acids. V dropped 5 bases and J dropped 5; count of bases not matched to a gene: 11. Germline-derived CDR1 and CDR2 are MDHEN and SYDVKM. Here the CDR3 DNA reads TGTGCCAGCAGTCTCACGCTCGACAGGGCGGAGACCCAGTACTTC. It translates to CASSLTLDRAETQYF.

This chain links TRBV7-9 with TRBJ1-1; 7 bases match TRBD1. With 6 bases clipped from V and 5 bases from J, the junction kept 6 bases outside the gene matches. The CDR3 length is 13 residues. Germline CDR1 is SEHNR and CDR2 is FQNEAQ (reference sequence). The CDR3 region is CASSTQGGTEAFF. Here the CDR3 DNA reads TGTGCCAGCAGTACTCAGGGGGGTACTGAAGCTTTCTTT. The complete variable domain, with remaining parts taken from reference TRBV7-9 and TRBJ1-1, reads DTGVSQNPRHKITKRGQNVTFRCDPISEHNRLYWYRQTLGQGPEFLTYFQNEAQLEKSRLLSDRFSAERPKGSFSTLEIQRTEQGDSAMYLCASSTQGGTEAFFGQGTRLTVV.

The chain uses TRBV6-5 and TRBJ2-5, with 7 bases aligning to TRBD2. There are 14 residues in the CDR3. Germline lookup yields CDR1 MNHEY and CDR2 SVGAGI. V lost 5 bases and J lost 5; bases outside the gene matches: 8. The CDR3 is CASSPGGPWETQYF. The CDR3 DNA follows: TGTGCCAGCAGTCCGGGAGGCCCGTGGGAGACCCAGTACTTC.

The chain recombines TRBV6-6 with TRBJ1-5, with D perhaps matching TRBD1 (6 bases). Per the germline V gene, CDR1 is MNHNY and CDR2 is SVGAGI (reference sequence). The CDR3 is 13 amino acids. Trimming left V 6 bases short and J 5 bases short, with 11 bases between. The CDR3 nucleotides read TGTGCCAGCAGCTTAGGGGGAGATCAGCCCCAGCATTTT. Protein sequence: CASSLGGDQPQHF.